Below, 12 T cell receptor beta chains from the same sample are listed, as sequenced in a study of prognosis after radiotherapy for stage I lung cancer. The TCR beta CDR3 region was amplified from genomic DNA, with two rounds of multiplex PCR being used for the amplification. First-round PCR employed TRBV- and TRBJ-specific primers for each gene. TCRdb analysed the multiplex PCR reads with MiXCR anew, one entry per CDR3 protein. The table has 15,000 to 20,000 distinct CDR3 sequences, about 43% seen once. Source: PBMCs, taken before or after stereotactic body radiation therapy (not recorded which). All receptors derive from a donor aged 50 or older with non-small cell lung cancer.

Many counts were recorded for this clonotype. The chain combines TRBV5-1 with TRBJ1-2; D unresolved. CDR1 and CDR2 (germline): SGHRS, YFSETQ. CDR3 size: 15 residues. V gave up 4 bases and J gave up 6 bases, with 19 bases separating them. CDR3 region: CASSVGPTGGDGYTF. The CDR3 nucleotides read TGCGCCAGCAGCGTTGGCCCGACGGGCGGAGATGGCTACACCTTC.

This clonotype was seen a single time. Since a far larger clone is one base different, this is likely a read error. V gene TRBV28 combines with J gene TRBJ2-5; 13 nucleotides match TRBD2. The CDR3 runs 16 residues. Trimming at V came to 9 bases and at J to 5 bases, leaving 12 bases not matched to a gene. CDR1 and CDR2 from the germline V gene are MDHEN and SYDVKM. CDR3 in DNA: TGTGCCAGTAGTGGGTCCGGGACTAGCGGGGACGAGACCCAGTACTTC. This codes for CASSGSGTSGDETQYF.

On this clonotype itself: This likely reflects a read error, since a far larger clone is one base away. The rearrangement joins TRBV6-5 to TRBJ2-3; 9 bases are shared with TRBD2. V lost 3 bases to trimming and J lost 6 bases; unmatched junction nucleotides: 4. This CDR3 region has 14 residues. Germline lookup yields CDR1 MNHEY and CDR2 SVGAGI. The CDR3 DNA sequence: TGTGCCAGCAGTTATAGCGGGAGTAGCGATACGCAGTATTTT. Protein: CASSYSGSSDTQYF.

This clonotype was seen many times. The chain couples TRBV28 to TRBJ2-7; the D gene is possibly TRBD2 (6 bases). The V end lost 6 bases, the J end lost 7 bases, and 19 bases lay between the germline ends. Per germline, CDR1 MDHEN and CDR2 SYDVKM. The CDR3 length is 14 residues. CDR3 bases: TGTGCCAGCAGGGGGCCCGGGAGCCGCGGGGAGCAGTACTTC. Amino acids: CASRGPGSRGEQYF.

This clonotype has at least ten counts. The J gene is TRBJ1-5, the V gene TRBV4-1; D uncertain. Germline CDR1 is MGHRA and CDR2 is YSYEKL. Trimming pared 0 bases from V and 5 bases from J, leaving 11 bases between. CDR3 length equals 15 residues. The CDR3 DNA reads TGCGCCAGCAGCCAAGATGGGCAGGTTTATCAGCCCCAGCATTTT. Translating gives CASSQDGQVYQPQHF.

This clonotype is termed medium-sized. This rearrangement joins TRBV12-3 or TRBV12-4 to TRBJ2-7, with 8 nucleotides matching TRBD2. The CDR3 covers 14 residues. V was pared by 10 bases and J by 0 bases, with 8 bases of the junction left unmatched. CDR3 sequence (DNA): TGTGCCACCGCGGACAGCGGGAGCTCCTACGAGCAGTACTTC. This translates into CATADSGSSYEQYF.

The chain has TRBV5-1 and TRBJ2-7, with D unresolved. V was trimmed by 7 bases and J by 10 bases, leaving 15 bases between them. This CDR3 has 11 amino acids. Germline loops: CDR1 SGHRS, CDR2 YFSETQ. The chain's CDR3 is CASAWDYYQYF. The CDR3 coding sequence is TGCGCCAGCGCATGGGATTACTACCAGTACTTC.

This clonotype was recorded many times. V and J are TRBV20-1 and TRBJ1-2, with unresolved D. The CDR3 spans 13 residues. Trimming removed 0 bases from V and 2 bases from J, with 7 bases in between. The germline V gene has CDR1 DFQATT and CDR2 SNEGSKA (reference sequence). The CDR3 DNA is TGCAGTGCTAGAGATCAAGTGAACTATGGCTACACCTTC. Translation gives CSARDQVNYGYTF.

This clonotype was recorded at least ten times. The CDR3 region has the DNA TGCGCCAGCAGCCAAGAGTGGGGCCCAGATACGCAGTATTTT. Amino acid sequence: CASSQEWGPDTQYF. This chain links TRBV4-1 with TRBJ2-3; perhaps TRBD1 as D (5 bases). This CDR3 has 14 residues. Germline-derived CDR1 and CDR2 are MGHRA and YSYEKL. V lost 0 bases, J lost 4 bases, and 8 bases lay in between.

This clonotype was picked up a small number of times. This chain joins TRBV5-5 and TRBJ2-7; weak D call: TRBD2 (5 bases). This CDR3 has 15 residues. Germline V gene sequence: CDR1 SGHKS, CDR2 YYEKEE (reference sequence). Trimming removed 3 bases from V and 6 bases from J, with 19 bases in between. As DNA, the CDR3 is TGTGCCAGCAGCTGGTCAACGGGATCCGCTGCCGAGCAGTACTTC. Encoded protein: CASSWSTGSAAEQYF. Using reference TRBV5-5 and TRBJ2-7 for the parts outside the CDR3, the full variable domain is DAGVTQSPTHLIKTRGQQVTLRCSPISGHKSVSWYQQVLGQGPQFIFQYYEKEERGRGNFPDRFSARQFPNYSSELNVNALLLGDSALYLCASSWSTGSAAEQYFGPGTRLTVT.

This chain connects TRBV11-3 to TRBJ2-1, with 10 positions matching TRBD1. Trimming removed 0 bases from V and 8 bases from J; junction bases left unmatched: 4. Per germline, CDR1 SGHNT and CDR2 YENEEA. The CDR3 is 15 residues long. CDR3 sequence (DNA): TGTGCCAGCAGCTTAGATGGAGGACAGGGGGATGAGCAGTTCTTC. This sequence encodes CASSLDGGQGDEQFF.

This chain joins TRBV6-2 or TRBV6-3 and TRBJ1-5; D not certain. CDR1 MNHEY and CDR2 SVGEGT come from the germline V gene. Trimming left V 6 bases short and J 9 bases short, with 12 bases between. The CDR3 sequence is 12 residues long. CDR3 sequence (DNA): TGTGCCAGCAGACGCCGGACTTTGCCCCAGCATTTT. It codes for CASRRRTLPQHF.